These 18 T cell receptor beta chains originate from one sample sequenced in a study of T cell responses to AZD1222 COVID-19 vaccine. Sequenced by immunoSEQ multiplex PCR; TCRdb stores in-frame clones only, minus some. The sample includes about 150,000 clones, 80% to 90% of them seen just once. This material consisted of peripheral blood, taken on day 0 of AZD1222 vaccination. The receptors shown here come from an adult in good health.

The V gene is TRBV15, the J gene TRBJ1-3; the match to TRBD1 covers 7 bases. This CDR3 contains 18 residues. Germline V lookup: CDR1 LNHNV, CDR2 YYDKDF (reference sequence). V trimming: 5 bases; J trimming: 0 bases; junction bases outside the gene matches: 13. DNA for the CDR3: TGTGCCACCAGCCCAAGAGGTCAGGGGGGGAACTCTGGAAACACCATATATTTT. It translates to CATSPRGQGGNSGNTIYF.

The chain links TRBV5-1 to TRBJ1-6; D not certain. V lost 0 bases and J lost 1, with 5 bases in between. In germline, CDR1 is SGHRS, CDR2 YFSETQ. The CDR3 is made up of 15 amino acids. Here the CDR3 reads CASSLEASYNSPLHF. CDR3 DNA: TGCGCCAGCAGCTTGGAAGCGTCCTATAATTCACCCCTCCACTTT.

V is TRBV18 and J is TRBJ1-4; 9 bases fit TRBD1. The trim removed 1 base at V and 7 bases at J, leaving 7 bases unmatched. Germline V lookup: CDR1 KGHSH, CDR2 LQKENI. The CDR3 is 16 residues long. The CDR3 spells CASSPQGTGIGEKLFF. The CDR3 DNA is TGTGCCAGCTCACCACAGGGGACAGGGATTGGTGAAAAACTGTTTTTT.

The rearrangement links TRBV6-6 to TRBJ2-5; the match to TRBD2 covers 11 bases. V trimming: 7 bases; J trimming: 5 bases; junction bases outside the gene matches: 9. CDR1 MNHNY and CDR2 SVGAGI come from the germline V gene (reference sequence). The CDR3 sequence is 15 residues long. For the CDR3, the DNA is TGTGCCAGCACCACCATAGCGGGAGGGCACGAGACCCAGTACTTC. Its protein is CASTTIAGGHETQYF.

This clone was counted a few times. The chain combines TRBV29-1 with TRBJ1-1, with D maybe TRBD1 (5 bases). Germline V gene lookup returns CDR1 SQVTM and CDR2 ANQGSEA. The CDR3 is 12 amino acids. Trimming cost V 3 bases and J 5 bases, with 10 bases left between them. In nucleotides, the CDR3 is TGCAGCGTTGACCGGGGGGGGACTGAAGCTTTCTTT. It is translated as CSVDRGGTEAFF.

The V gene is TRBV5-1, the J gene TRBJ2-5, with 8 bases fitting TRBD2. The V segment lost 3 bases and the J segment 1 base; nucleotides outside the gene matches: 8. The CDR3 totals 16 residues. Germline V gives CDR1 SGHRS, CDR2 YFSETQ. The CDR3 DNA is TGCGCCAGCAGCTCCCGGGCTAGCGGGTTCCAAGAGACCCAGTACTTC. This translates into CASSSRASGFQETQYF.

The CDR3 is CASSIGGGDEKLFF. CDR3 bases: TGTGCCAGCAGCATTGGAGGGGGTGATGAAAAACTGTTTTTT. The rearrangement joins TRBV7-8 to TRBJ1-4; a possible D gene is TRBD1 (6 bases). This CDR3 is built from 14 residues. Trimming removed 5 bases from V and 6 bases from J, with 13 bases in between. Germline V gene lookup returns CDR1 SGHVS and CDR2 FQNEAQ.

A single count supports this clone. The gene calls are TRBV11-2 and TRBJ1-1, with a tentative D call TRBD1 (5 bases). V lost 0 bases to trimming and J lost 4 bases, with 12 bases between them. The CDR3 is made up of 15 amino acids. Germline assignment: CDR1 SGHAT and CDR2 FQNNGV. CDR3 residues: CASSLEAGLGTEAFF. Here the CDR3 DNA reads TGTGCCAGCAGCTTAGAAGCAGGGTTGGGCACTGAAGCTTTCTTT. Variable domain in full (rest from reference TRBV11-2 and TRBJ1-1): EAGVAQSPRYKIIEKRQSVAFWCNPISGHATLYWYQQILGQGPKLLIQFQNNGVVDDSQLPKDRFSAERLKGVDSTLKIQPAKLEDSAVYLCASSLEAGLGTEAFFGQGTRLTVV.

This chain joins TRBV7-9 and TRBJ2-7; no definite D call. Germline lookup yields CDR1 SEHNR and CDR2 FQNEAQ (reference sequence). The CDR3 spans 11 residues. The V end lost 5 bases, the J end lost 7 bases, and 9 bases lay between the germline ends. DNA of the CDR3: TGTGCCAGCAGCCCTATGTGGGAGCAGTACTTC. This gives the protein CASSPMWEQYF. The whole variable domain, remainder taken from reference TRBV7-9 and TRBJ2-7, is DTGVSQNPRHKITKRGQNVTFRCDPISEHNRLYWYRQTLGQGPEFLTYFQNEAQLEKSRLLSDRFSAERPKGSFSTLEIQRTEQGDSAMYLCASSPMWEQYFGPGTRLTVT.

The table lists this clone with a few counts. The V call is TRBV7-9, the J call TRBJ1-3; weak D call: TRBD1 (5 bases). V lost 6 bases and J lost 0, with 18 bases in between. Germline CDR1 is SEHNR and CDR2 is FQNEAQ (reference sequence). CDR3 length: 17 amino acids. CDR3 DNA sequence: TGTGCCAGCAGAGGCCGGGACGGATATCTCTCTGGAAACACCATATATTTT. It encodes CASRGRDGYLSGNTIYF.

The chain joins TRBV6-6 to TRBJ1-1, with 10 bases lining up with TRBD1. The CDR3 is 16 amino acids. Per germline, CDR1 MNHNY and CDR2 SVGAGI (reference sequence). Trimming at V came to 2 bases and at J to 4 bases, leaving 7 bases not matched to a gene. CDR3 DNA: TGTGCCAGCAGTTACGTGGCGGGACAGGGGCTCACTGAAGCTTTCTTT. This translates into CASSYVAGQGLTEAFF.

V usage is TRBV28 and J usage is TRBJ1-1; perhaps TRBD1 as D (6 bases). The CDR3 has 14 residues. CDR1 and CDR2 from the germline V gene are MDHEN and SYDVKM. V gave up 7 bases and J gave up 4 bases, with 16 bases separating them. The CDR3 DNA is TGTGCCAGCACCCGGGGGGGAGGGGGCACTGAAGCTTTCTTT. Translating gives CASTRGGGGTEAFF.

The V gene is TRBV5-1, the J gene TRBJ2-7, with 8 nucleotides matching TRBD2. V trimming: 5 bases; J trimming: 3 bases; junction bases outside the gene matches: 7. The length of the CDR3 is 14 residues. Germline CDR1 reads SGHRS; CDR2 reads YFSETQ. In DNA, the CDR3 is TGCGCCAGCAGGCCCCCGGGGGGGCACTACGAGCAGTACTTC. Translated: CASRPPGGHYEQYF. Together with reference TRBV5-1 and TRBJ2-7, the CDR3 gives the full variable domain: KAGVTQTPRYLIKTRGQQVTLSCSPISGHRSVSWYQQTPGQGLQFLFEYFSETQRNKGNFPGRFSGRQFSNSRSEMNVSTLELGDSALYLCASRPPGGHYEQYFGPGTRLTVT.

The J gene is TRBJ2-7, the V gene TRBV14; D remains unclear. The CDR3 covers 12 residues. Germline assignment: CDR1 SGHDN and CDR2 FVKESK. V gave up 4 bases and J gave up 3 bases, with 7 bases separating them. CDR3 nucleotide sequence: TGTGCCAGCAGCCCCTCGGGCTACGAGCAGTACTTC. This encodes CASSPSGYEQYF.

The CDR3 DNA follows: TGTGCCAGTAGTTCGCGGACAGGGGGCTACGAGCAGTACTTC. Translation gives CASSSRTGGYEQYF. This chain joins TRBV19 and TRBJ2-7; 10 positions match TRBD1. In germline, CDR1 is LNHDA, CDR2 SQIVND (reference sequence). V dropped 5 bases and J dropped 3; count of bases not matched to a gene: 4. CDR3 length equals 14 residues.

This chain links TRBV4-2 with TRBJ2-1, with D tentatively TRBD2 (6 bases). The CDR3 extends over 15 amino acids. V lost 5 bases and J 1 base, leaving 12 bases between the germline ends. Germline-derived CDR1 and CDR2 are LGHNA and YNFKEQ. CDR3 in amino acids: CASSSRDSSYNEQFF. CDR3 nucleotides: TGTGCCAGCAGCTCCCGGGACTCTTCCTACAATGAGCAGTTCTTC.

This clone was observed once. The chain uses TRBV30 and TRBJ2-7; the match to TRBD2 covers 7 bases. Per the germline V gene, CDR1 is GTSNPN and CDR2 is SVGIG (reference sequence). This CDR3 spans 15 amino acids. The J segment lost 5 bases and the V segment lost 0 bases, leaving 10 bases of the junction unmatched. The CDR3 nucleotides are TGTGCCTGGAGTGTGGGGAGGGGACCCCCCCACGAGCAGTACTTC. Protein product: CAWSVGRGPPHEQYF.

V is TRBV3-1 (or the pseudogene TRBV3-2) and J is TRBJ2-1, with D perhaps TRBD2 (6 bases). V lost 0 bases and J lost 10, with 10 bases in between. Germline assignment: CDR1 LGHDT and CDR2 YNNKEL (reference sequence). This CDR3 is built from 13 residues. The CDR3 spells CASSQDRSGEQFF. CDR3 sequence (DNA): TGTGCCAGCAGCCAAGATCGTAGCGGCGAGCAGTTCTTC.